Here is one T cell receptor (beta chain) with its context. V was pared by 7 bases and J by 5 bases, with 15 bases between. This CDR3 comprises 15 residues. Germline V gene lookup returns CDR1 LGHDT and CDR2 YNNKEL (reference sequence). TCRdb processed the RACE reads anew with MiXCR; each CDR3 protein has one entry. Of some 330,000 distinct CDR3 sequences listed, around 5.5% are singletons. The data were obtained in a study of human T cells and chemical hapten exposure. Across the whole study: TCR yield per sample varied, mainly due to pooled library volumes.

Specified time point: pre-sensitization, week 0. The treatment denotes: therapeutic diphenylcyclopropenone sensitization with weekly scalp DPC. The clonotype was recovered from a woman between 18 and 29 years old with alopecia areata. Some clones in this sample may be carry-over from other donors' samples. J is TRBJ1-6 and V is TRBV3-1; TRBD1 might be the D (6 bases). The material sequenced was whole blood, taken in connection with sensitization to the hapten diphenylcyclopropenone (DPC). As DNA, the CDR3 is TGTGCCAGCACCGGAGGAGGGGGGAATAATTCACCCCTCCACTTT. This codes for CASTGGGGNNSPLHF.